This TCR beta chain was found in a study of CD8+ T cells in alopecia areata. Germline CDR1 is KGHSH and CDR2 is LQKENI. Trimming pared 0 bases from V and 2 bases from J, leaving 14 bases between. The CDR3 extends over 16 amino acids. The treatment here: oral pan-JAK inhibitor, 5-10 mg twice daily. Extraction and reverse transcription of RNA yielded cDNA as the sequencing template. Profiling relied on immunoSEQ multiplex PCR, and the TCRdb table lists in-frame clones only, not all of them. The sample consists of roughly 140,000 clones, 75% to 85% of them appearing once. The receptor was derived from a human donor with alopecia areata. The rearrangement joins TRBV18 to TRBJ2-7; D not resolved. Sequencing used CD8+ T cells sorted from blood, obtained at week 4, from a patient treated with tofacitinib. The chain's CDR3 is CASSPPEAIGTYEQYF. The CDR3 nucleotides are TGTGCCAGCTCACCACCGGAAGCTATCGGTACCTACGAGCAGTACTTC. Supplemented by reference TRBV18 and TRBJ2-7, the full variable domain reads NAGVMQNPRHLVRRRGQEARLRCSPMKGHSHVYWYRQLPEEGLKFMVYLQKENIIDESGMPKERFSAEFPKEGPSILRIQQVVRGDSAAYFCASSPPEAIGTYEQYFGPGTRLTVT.